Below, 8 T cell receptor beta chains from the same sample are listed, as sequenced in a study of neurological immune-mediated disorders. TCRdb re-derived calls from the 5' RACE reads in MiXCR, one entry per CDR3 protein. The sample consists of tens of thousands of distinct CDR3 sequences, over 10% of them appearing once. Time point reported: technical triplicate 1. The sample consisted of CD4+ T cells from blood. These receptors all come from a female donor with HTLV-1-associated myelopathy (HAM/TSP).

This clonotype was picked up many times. The CDR3 DNA is TGCAGTGCTAGAGATCTGATGAGCGGGAGTCCCCTCGAGCAGTACTTC. Protein sequence: CSARDLMSGSPLEQYF. V gene TRBV20-1 combines with J gene TRBJ2-7, with 8 bases lining up with TRBD2. Looked up from germline, CDR1 is DFQATT and CDR2 is SNEGSKA (reference sequence). The CDR3 has 16 residues. The V gene end was trimmed by 0 bases and the J gene end by 6 bases; junction bases not matched to a gene: 13.

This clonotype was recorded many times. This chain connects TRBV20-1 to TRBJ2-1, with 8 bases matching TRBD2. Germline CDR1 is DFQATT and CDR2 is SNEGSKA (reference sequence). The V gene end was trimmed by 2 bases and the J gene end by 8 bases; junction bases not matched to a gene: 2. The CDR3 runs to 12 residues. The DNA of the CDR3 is TGCAGTGCTAGACGGGAGGGGGATGAGCAGTTCTTC. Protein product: CSARREGDEQFF.

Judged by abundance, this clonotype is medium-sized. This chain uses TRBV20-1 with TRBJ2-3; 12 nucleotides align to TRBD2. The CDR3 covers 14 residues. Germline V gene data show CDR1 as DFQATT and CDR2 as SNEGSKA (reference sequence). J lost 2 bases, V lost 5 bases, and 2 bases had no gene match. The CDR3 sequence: CSALAGGYTDTQYF. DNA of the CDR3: TGCAGTGCTCTAGCGGGAGGGTACACAGATACGCAGTATTTT.

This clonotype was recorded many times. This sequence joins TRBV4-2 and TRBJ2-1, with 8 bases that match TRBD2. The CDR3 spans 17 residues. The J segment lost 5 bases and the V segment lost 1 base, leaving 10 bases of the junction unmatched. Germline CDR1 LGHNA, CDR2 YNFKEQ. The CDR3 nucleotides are TGTGCCAGCAGCCAAGTTCGAGTACTAGCGGCAAACAATGAGCAGTTCTTC. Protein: CASSQVRVLAANNEQFF.

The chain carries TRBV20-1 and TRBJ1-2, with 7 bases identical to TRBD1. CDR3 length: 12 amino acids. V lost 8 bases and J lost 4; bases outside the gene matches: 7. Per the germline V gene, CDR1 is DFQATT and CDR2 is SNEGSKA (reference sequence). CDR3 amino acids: CSPGGGSYGYTF. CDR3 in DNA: TGCAGTCCAGGGGGGGGTAGCTATGGCTACACCTTC.

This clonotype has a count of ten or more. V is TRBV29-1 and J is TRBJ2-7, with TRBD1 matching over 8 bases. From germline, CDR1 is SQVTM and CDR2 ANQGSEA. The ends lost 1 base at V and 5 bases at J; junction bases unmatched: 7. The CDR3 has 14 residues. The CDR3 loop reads CSVEGGQGADEQYF. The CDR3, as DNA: TGCAGCGTTGAAGGGGGCCAGGGGGCCGACGAGCAGTACTTC.

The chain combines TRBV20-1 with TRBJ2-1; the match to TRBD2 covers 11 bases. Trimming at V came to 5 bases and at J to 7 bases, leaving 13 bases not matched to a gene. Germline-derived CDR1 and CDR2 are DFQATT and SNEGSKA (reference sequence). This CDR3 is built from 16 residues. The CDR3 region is CSAPAGTSGDWNEQFF. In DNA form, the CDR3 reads TGCAGTGCTCCAGCCGGGACTAGCGGAGATTGGAATGAGCAGTTCTTC.

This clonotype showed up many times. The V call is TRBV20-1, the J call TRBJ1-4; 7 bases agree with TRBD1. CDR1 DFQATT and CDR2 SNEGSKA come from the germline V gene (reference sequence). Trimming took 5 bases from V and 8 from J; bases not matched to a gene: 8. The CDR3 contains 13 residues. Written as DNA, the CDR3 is TGCAGTGCTTTAAGACAGGGTGAAGAAAAACTGTTTTTT. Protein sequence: CSALRQGEEKLFF.